Given below is one TCR beta chain in context. Its antigen is still unknown. There are 15 residues in the CDR3. V was clipped by 2 bases and J by 10 bases; unmatched bases: 7. CDR1 and CDR2 (germline): MNHEY, SVGAGI. The repertoire was sequenced with immunoSEQ multiplex PCR; TCRdb's copy has only in-frame clones and lacks some. Of about 76,000 clones listed, about 74% were seen once; the top ten hold 27%. This record comes from a study of T cell responses to AZD1222 COVID-19 vaccine. Overall study findings and caveats: Repertoires were sampled only after the peak T cell response. White British donors predominated, females outnumbered males, and clonal diversity was possibly underestimated. Across the whole spike, CD4 TCRs peaked at regions 160-218 and 743-854. The study found Spike-specific TCR breadth and depth rose after two AZD1222 doses.

The origin of this receptor is an adult who received the MenACWY meningococcal vaccine as a control. The chain carries TRBV6-5 and TRBJ1-4; 10 bases are shared with TRBD1. Source: peripheral blood, taken 28 days after the second dose of the MenACWY control vaccine. The CDR3 is CASSYGGTGAGKLFF. As DNA, the CDR3 is TGTGCCAGCAGTTACGGGGGGACAGGGGCCGGAAAACTGTTTTTT.